The 14 T cell receptor beta chains presented below share a single source sample, sequenced in a study of T cell changes during pregnancy in multiple sclerosis. The method was immunoSEQ multiplex PCR; TCRdb's version includes in-frame clones alone and lacks a portion of them. The sample lists roughly 20,000 clones, 75% to 90% occurring once. The specimen comprised CD8+ T cells from peripheral blood mononuclear cells, sampled in the third trimester of pregnancy. These receptors were collected from a female donor in good health, enrolled as a control in a pregnancy study.

CDR3 sequence: CASSLSTATSYEQYF. CDR3 DNA sequence: TGTGCCAGCAGTCTATCGACAGCTACCTCCTACGAGCAGTACTTC. This rearrangement joins TRBV28 to TRBJ2-7; D may be TRBD1 (5 bases). The CDR3 consists of 15 residues. Trimming took 5 bases from V and 0 from J, leaving 14 bases between them. From germline, CDR1 is MDHEN and CDR2 SYDVKM.

J is TRBJ1-2 and V is TRBV9, with D possibly being TRBD1 (5 bases). V was pared by 1 base and J by 3 bases, with 10 bases between. The CDR3 runs to 14 residues. Germline CDR1 SGDLS, CDR2 YYNGEE. The CDR3 DNA reads TGTGCCAGCAGCGTACAGGGTCCTGACTATGGCTACACCTTC. This codes for CASSVQGPDYGYTF.

This sequence joins TRBV30 and TRBJ2-5; D may be TRBD1 (6 bases). The CDR3 extends over 13 amino acids. Germline-derived CDR1 and CDR2 are GTSNPN and SVGIG (reference sequence). The germline V and J ends were trimmed by 1 base and 5 bases, with 11 bases remaining between them. CDR3 sequence (DNA): TGTGCCTGGAGTGCAGGGGAATCGGAGACCCAGTACTTC. Translating gives CAWSAGESETQYF.

The chain employs TRBV5-6 and TRBJ2-2; TRBD1 matches at 7 bases. This CDR3 is built from 15 residues. The trim removed 4 bases at V and 3 bases at J, leaving 6 bases unmatched. CDR1 SGHDT and CDR2 YYEEEE come from the germline V gene. The CDR3 nucleotides are TGTGCCAGCAGCATAACGACAGGGTACACCGGGGAGCTGTTTTTT. Protein: CASSITTGYTGELFF.

V and J are TRBV19 and TRBJ1-2; D unresolved. Trimming took off 8 bases at V and 5 bases at J, with 21 bases between the two ends. The CDR3 consists of 15 residues. The V gene's germline CDR1 is LNHDA and CDR2 SQIVND (reference sequence). The DNA of the CDR3 is TGTGCCAGTCTCGATTTCCCCGGGATCCGGTATGGCTACACCTTC. Residues: CASLDFPGIRYGYTF.

This rearrangement joins TRBV6-5 to TRBJ2-5; 7 bases fit TRBD1. CDR3 size: 14 residues. V lost 6 bases to trimming and J lost 5 bases; unmatched junction nucleotides: 9. Germline V gene sequence: CDR1 MNHEY, CDR2 SVGAGI. This CDR3 is CASRHRGSAETQYF. CDR3 nucleotide sequence: TGTGCCAGCAGACACAGGGGTAGTGCGGAGACCCAGTACTTC.

This chain links TRBV7-8 with TRBJ1-2; D is uncertain. Per germline, CDR1 SGHVS and CDR2 FQNEAQ. The CDR3 length is 13 residues. The V end was cut by 1 base, the J end by 2 bases, with 5 bases between. CDR3 DNA sequence: TGTGCCAGCAGCTTAGAACGGAACTATGGCTACACCTTC. Amino acids: CASSLERNYGYTF.

The chain employs TRBV5-1 and TRBJ1-2; the match to TRBD1 covers 7 bases. J was trimmed by 5 bases and V by 4 bases; bases with no gene match: 14. The CDR3 totals 16 residues. Germline V gives CDR1 SGHRS, CDR2 YFSETQ. The CDR3 coding sequence is TGCGCCAGCAGCCTAGAGCTAGGAGGGGGCCTTTATGGCTACACCTTC. Amino acid sequence: CASSLELGGGLYGYTF. The entire variable domain, with the rest obtained from reference TRBV5-1 and TRBJ1-2, is as follows: KAGVTQTPRYLIKTRGQQVTLSCSPISGHRSVSWYQQTPGQGLQFLFEYFSETQRNKGNFPGRFSGRQFSNSRSEMNVSTLELGDSALYLCASSLELGGGLYGYTFGSGTRLTVV.

The rearrangement joins TRBV27 to TRBJ2-3; 7 bases line up with TRBD1. Per the germline V gene, CDR1 is MNHEY and CDR2 is SMNVEV (reference sequence). The V gene end was trimmed by 6 bases and the J gene end by 2 bases; junction bases not matched to a gene: 8. The CDR3 spans 15 residues. The CDR3, as DNA: TGTGCCAGCAGGGAAACAGGGGCTACCACAGATACGCAGTATTTT. It specifies CASRETGATTDTQYF.

The rearrangement joins TRBV4-2 to TRBJ2-7; weak D call: TRBD1 (5 bases). V was trimmed by 1 base and J by 0 bases, leaving 10 bases between them. CDR3 length equals 15 residues. Per the germline V gene, CDR1 is LGHNA and CDR2 is YNFKEQ. Here the CDR3 reads CASSQGQGSSYEQYF. Here the CDR3 DNA reads TGTGCCAGCAGCCAAGGCCAGGGTAGCTCCTACGAGCAGTACTTC.

The chain combines TRBV27 with TRBJ2-3; 10 positions match TRBD1. The CDR3 runs 16 residues. The V gene's germline CDR1 is MNHEY and CDR2 SMNVEV (reference sequence). V was clipped by 3 bases and J by 3 bases; unmatched bases: 6. The CDR3 loop is CASSFPPGQGTDTQYF. The DNA for the CDR3 is TGTGCCAGCAGTTTCCCACCGGGACAGGGGACAGATACGCAGTATTTT.

The V gene is TRBV28, the J gene TRBJ2-1; 7 bases are shared with TRBD2. The CDR3 loop spans 15 amino acids. Trimming removed 5 bases from V and 3 bases from J; junction bases left unmatched: 7. Germline V gives CDR1 MDHEN, CDR2 SYDVKM. In nucleotides, the CDR3 is TGTGCCAGCAGTGAGGGGCTAGCGGTCTACAATGAGCAGTTCTTC. Translated, it gives CASSEGLAVYNEQFF.

This clone was found once. The rearrangement links TRBV19 to TRBJ2-5; D possibly corresponds to TRBD1 (6 bases). This CDR3 is 17 amino acids long. The ends were cut back, 5 bases at V and 1 base at J, with 20 bases in the middle. Germline V gives CDR1 LNHDA, CDR2 SQIVND (reference sequence). This chain's CDR3 is CASSPYVGPGVQETQYF. CDR3 nucleotides: TGTGCCAGTAGTCCATACGTGGGCCCAGGGGTCCAAGAGACCCAGTACTTC. The full variable domain, completed using reference TRBV19 and TRBJ2-5, is DGGITQSPKYLFRKEGQNVTLSCEQNLNHDAMYWYRQDPGQGLRLIYYSQIVNDFQKGDIAEGYSVSREKKESFPLTVTSAQKNPTAFYLCASSPYVGPGVQETQYFGPGTRLLVL.

The CDR3 is CASSLPGAYEQYF. In nucleotides, the CDR3 is TGTGCCAGCAGTTTACCGGGGGCCTACGAGCAGTACTTC. This chain connects TRBV27 to TRBJ2-7; TRBD2 is a possible D gene (6 bases). CDR3 length: 13 amino acids. V was cut by 2 bases and J by 2 bases, with 7 bases left in between. In germline, CDR1 is MNHEY, CDR2 SMNVEV (reference sequence).